The 14 T cell receptor beta chains presented below share a single source sample, sequenced in a study of T cells in Graves' hyperthyroidism and ophthalmopathy. Amplification of TCR beta CDR3 regions used RNA as the template. TCR CDR3 underwent first-round RT-PCR with the HTBI primer set. TCRdb re-analysed the multiplex PCR reads in MiXCR, keeping a single row per CDR3 protein. The repertoire holds more than 300,000 distinct CDR3 sequences, with about a fifth as singletons. The specimen sequenced was blood. All receptors derive from a young man with Graves' ophthalmopathy.

There are many counts of this clonotype. The chain uses TRBV7-8 and TRBJ2-5, with TRBD2 matching 9 bases. This CDR3 spans 16 amino acids. Germline CDR1 is SGHVS and CDR2 is FQNEAQ. With V trimmed by 0 bases and J by 4 bases, 6 bases remained unmatched. In nucleotides, the CDR3 is TGTGCCAGCAGCTTAGCGGCGGGGGGGCCTCGAGAGACCCAGTACTTC. Encoded protein: CASSLAAGGPRETQYF.

The chain is built from TRBV6-1 and TRBJ2-3; TRBD1 might be the D (6 bases). Germline loops: CDR1 MNHNS, CDR2 SASEGT. Trimming stripped 5 bases from V and 6 bases from J, with 21 bases between. This CDR3 region has 16 residues. In DNA form, the CDR3 reads TGTGCCAGCAGTACGGCGGACAGTAACCTTTGGGATACGCAGTATTTT. Translated: CASSTADSNLWDTQYF.

This clonotype was counted at least ten times. The chain joins TRBV27 to TRBJ1-2; TRBD1 agrees at 8 bases. Germline CDR1 reads MNHEY; CDR2 reads SMNVEV (reference sequence). The V gene end was trimmed by 2 bases and the J gene end by 5 bases; junction bases not matched to a gene: 4. The CDR3 sequence is 14 residues long. CDR3 protein: CASSLGQGGYGYTF. CDR3 coding DNA: TGTGCCAGCAGTTTAGGACAGGGAGGGTATGGCTACACCTTC.

In nucleotides, the CDR3 is TGTGCCATCAGTCCAAGCGGGGGTGGGACAGATACGCAGTATTTT. This encodes CAISPSGGGTDTQYF. The chain combines TRBV10-3 with TRBJ2-3; 8 positions agree with TRBD2. The V and J ends lost 5 bases and 3 bases, in that order; junction bases with no gene match: 7. The CDR3 sequence is 15 residues long. Looked up from germline, CDR1 is ENHRY and CDR2 is SYGVKD.

The sample holds many counts of this clonotype. The chain couples TRBV28 to TRBJ1-1, with 7 nucleotides matching TRBD1. Germline V lookup: CDR1 MDHEN, CDR2 SYDVKM. The length of the CDR3 is 13 residues. Unmatched junction bases numbered 12, after V lost 7 bases and J lost 10 bases. CDR3 sequence reads: CASNPSRGPVAFF. Written as DNA, the CDR3 is TGTGCCAGCAACCCAAGTAGGGGGCCTGTAGCTTTCTTT.

V gene TRBV4-3 combines with J gene TRBJ1-2, with 9 bases that match TRBD1. The CDR3 runs to 17 residues. Germline V gives CDR1 LGHNA, CDR2 YSLEER. With V trimmed by 2 bases and J by 1 base, 8 bases remained unmatched. The chain's CDR3 is CASSQPGQGWVNYGYTF. In DNA, the CDR3 is TGCGCCAGCAGCCAACCGGGACAGGGTTGGGTTAACTATGGCTACACCTTC.

This clonotype has ten or more counts. The rearrangement joins TRBV6-1 to TRBJ2-1; 8 bases line up with TRBD1. There are 19 residues in the CDR3. Germline assignment: CDR1 MNHNS and CDR2 SASEGT. V gave up 1 base and J gave up 1 base; unmatched junction bases: 12. CDR3: CASSEGGQGALKSYNEQFF. CDR3 coding DNA: TGTGCCAGCAGTGAAGGGGGGCAGGGGGCGTTAAAGTCCTACAATGAGCAGTTCTTC.

This rearrangement joins TRBV4-1 to TRBJ2-3; D is undetermined. Germline CDR1 and CDR2: MGHRA and YSYEKL. This CDR3 has 15 amino acids. Between the trimmed V and J ends, which lost 4 bases and 0 bases, there was a span of 11 bases. As DNA, the CDR3 is TGCGCCAGCAGCCTTAGGACCGCGAGCACAGATACGCAGTATTTT. It specifies CASSLRTASTDTQYF.

The V call is TRBV10-3, the J call TRBJ1-3; D is undetermined. The germline CDR1 and CDR2 sequences are ENHRY and SYGVKD. Trimming took 2 bases from V and 3 from J, leaving 11 bases between them. The CDR3 has 15 residues. The CDR3 DNA reads as TGTGCCATCAGTGAGGTTGGAGGGAGTGGAAACACCATATATTTT. It specifies CAISEVGGSGNTIYF.

The V and J genes are TRBV11-2 and TRBJ2-7; weak D call: TRBD1 (6 bases). Germline CDR1 and CDR2: SGHAT and FQNNGV. The CDR3 loop spans 13 amino acids. V lost 3 bases and J lost 6, with 12 bases in between. The CDR3 nucleotides read TGTGCCAGCAGCTTCGGACAGAACTGCGAGCAGTACTTC. This sequence encodes CASSFGQNCEQYF.

This clonotype has a count of ten or more. The chain carries TRBV5-1 and TRBJ2-7; weak D call: TRBD1 (5 bases). The germline V and J ends were trimmed by 0 bases and 5 bases, with 15 bases remaining between them. This CDR3 has 15 amino acids. CDR1 and CDR2 from the germline V gene are SGHRS and YFSETQ. This CDR3 reads CASSLASRQSDEQYF. The DNA for the CDR3 is TGCGCCAGCAGCTTGGCTTCGCGACAGAGCGACGAGCAGTACTTC. Complete variable domain (other parts from reference TRBV5-1 and TRBJ2-7): KAGVTQTPRYLIKTRGQQVTLSCSPISGHRSVSWYQQTPGQGLQFLFEYFSETQRNKGNFPGRFSGRQFSNSRSEMNVSTLELGDSALYLCASSLASRQSDEQYFGPGTRLTVT.

The sample holds many counts of this clonotype. The chain joins TRBV11-2 to TRBJ1-4; D is unclear. V lost 3 bases and J lost 12, with 23 bases in between. The CDR3 totals 16 residues. In germline, CDR1 is SGHAT, CDR2 FQNNGV. CDR3 amino acids: CASSFGVRRVRAELFF. CDR3 sequence (DNA): TGTGCCAGCAGCTTCGGAGTGCGGAGGGTTCGTGCGGAACTGTTTTTT.

This clonotype was seen more than once but under ten times. The CDR3 DNA is TGCAGTGCTAAGGGGGGACAGGGGGCAAGTGAGCAGTACTTC. Translating gives CSAKGGQGASEQYF. The chain carries TRBV20-1 and TRBJ2-7; 12 bases align to TRBD1. The germline V gene encodes CDR1 DFQATT and CDR2 SNEGSKA (reference sequence). This CDR3 comprises 14 residues. Unmatched junction bases numbered 8, after V lost 4 bases and J lost 7 bases.

The rearrangement joins TRBV5-1 to TRBJ2-5; D is undetermined. Trimming removed 8 bases from V and 1 base from J, with 12 bases in between. Germline assignment: CDR1 SGHRS and CDR2 YFSETQ. The CDR3 has 13 amino acids. CDR3 loop: CASRWTAQETQYF. For the CDR3, the DNA is TGCGCCAGTCGGTGGACGGCCCAAGAGACCCAGTACTTC.